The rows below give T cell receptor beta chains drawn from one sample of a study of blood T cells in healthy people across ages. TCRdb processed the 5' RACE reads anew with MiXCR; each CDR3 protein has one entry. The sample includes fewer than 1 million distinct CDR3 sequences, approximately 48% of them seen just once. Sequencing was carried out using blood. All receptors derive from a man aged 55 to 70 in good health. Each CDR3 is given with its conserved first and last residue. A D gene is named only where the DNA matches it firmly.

cdr3_aa: CAGLGTTNEQFF
d_call: -
v_call: TRBV7-9
j_call: TRBJ2-1
cdr3_length: 12

cdr3_aa: CASSADSGLLNEQYF
d_call: TRBD2
v_call: TRBV9
j_call: TRBJ2-7
cdr3_length: 15

cdr3_aa: CASSLDGSLAYEQYF
d_call: -
v_call: TRBV5-1
j_call: TRBJ2-7
cdr3_length: 15

cdr3_aa: CASSLVGAGDKYEQFF
d_call: TRBD2
v_call: TRBV7-6
j_call: TRBJ2-1
cdr3_length: 16

cdr3_aa: CASSEIGNYGYTF
d_call: -
v_call: TRBV6-1
j_call: TRBJ1-2
cdr3_length: 13

cdr3_aa: CASSLGTGVLYNEQFF
d_call: TRBD1
v_call: TRBV5-1
j_call: TRBJ2-1
cdr3_length: 16

cdr3_aa: CASISAGGRSKNILYF
d_call: TRBD2
v_call: TRBV5-1
j_call: TRBJ2-4
cdr3_length: 16

cdr3_aa: CASSYSSVSPETQYF
d_call: -
v_call: TRBV6-2/TRBV6-3
j_call: TRBJ2-5
cdr3_length: 15

cdr3_aa: CASSYLTPDQPQHF
d_call: -
v_call: TRBV6-6
j_call: TRBJ1-5
cdr3_length: 14

cdr3_aa: CAWKTGYQETQYF
d_call: -
v_call: TRBV30
j_call: TRBJ2-5
cdr3_length: 13

cdr3_aa: CASRPYQSNTGELFF
d_call: -
v_call: TRBV6-6
j_call: TRBJ2-2
cdr3_length: 15

cdr3_aa: CASSQDIGLGGAEAFF
d_call: -
v_call: TRBV4-1
j_call: TRBJ1-1
cdr3_length: 16

cdr3_aa: CASSSRTDPSPYEQYF
d_call: -
v_call: TRBV7-2
j_call: TRBJ2-7
cdr3_length: 16

cdr3_aa: CASSLGGGAYQETQYF
d_call: -
v_call: TRBV12-3/TRBV12-4
j_call: TRBJ2-5
cdr3_length: 16

cdr3_aa: CASSLPSTGINEQFF
d_call: -
v_call: TRBV28
j_call: TRBJ2-1
cdr3_length: 15

cdr3_aa: CASDTAGGLYEQYF
d_call: TRBD1
v_call: TRBV6-2/TRBV6-3
j_call: TRBJ2-7
cdr3_length: 14

cdr3_aa: CSAPGTSGAYQETQYF
d_call: TRBD2
v_call: TRBV20-1
j_call: TRBJ2-5
cdr3_length: 16

cdr3_aa: CASSFRGWDEQYF
d_call: TRBD1
v_call: TRBV9
j_call: TRBJ2-7
cdr3_length: 13

cdr3_aa: CASSQEASGDTQYF
d_call: -
v_call: TRBV4-2
j_call: TRBJ2-3
cdr3_length: 14

cdr3_aa: CAISPQPTAAPYEQYF
d_call: -
v_call: TRBV10-3
j_call: TRBJ2-7
cdr3_length: 16

cdr3_aa: CASSFAGGIGNEQFF
d_call: TRBD2
v_call: TRBV7-3
j_call: TRBJ2-1
cdr3_length: 15

cdr3_aa: CASSFSSSGGVNEQFF
d_call: TRBD2
v_call: TRBV7-2
j_call: TRBJ2-1
cdr3_length: 16

cdr3_aa: CASSETRDRQETQYF
d_call: TRBD1
v_call: TRBV6-1
j_call: TRBJ2-5
cdr3_length: 15

cdr3_aa: CSARGGDSSPHEQFF
d_call: TRBD2
v_call: TRBV20-1
j_call: TRBJ2-1
cdr3_length: 15

cdr3_aa: CASSRAAGQGIYEQYF
d_call: TRBD1
v_call: TRBV7-2
j_call: TRBJ2-7
cdr3_length: 16

cdr3_aa: CSVLQQNGYTF
d_call: -
v_call: TRBV29-1
j_call: TRBJ1-2
cdr3_length: 11

cdr3_aa: CSAPTSGGHTDTQYF
d_call: TRBD2
v_call: TRBV20-1
j_call: TRBJ2-3
cdr3_length: 15

cdr3_aa: CASSLLTGFTEAFF
d_call: -
v_call: TRBV5-5
j_call: TRBJ1-1
cdr3_length: 14

cdr3_aa: CASSLTSGGALEQYF
d_call: TRBD2
v_call: TRBV13
j_call: TRBJ2-7
cdr3_length: 15

cdr3_aa: CASSRDRAPTTYTF
d_call: TRBD1
v_call: TRBV9
j_call: TRBJ1-2
cdr3_length: 14

cdr3_aa: CASTWGGGGTDTQYF
d_call: -
v_call: TRBV12-3/TRBV12-4
j_call: TRBJ2-3
cdr3_length: 15

cdr3_aa: CASNLSGANVLTF
d_call: -
v_call: TRBV4-3
j_call: TRBJ2-6
cdr3_length: 13

cdr3_aa: CSARDLGSSYNEQFF
d_call: -
v_call: TRBV20-1
j_call: TRBJ2-1
cdr3_length: 15

cdr3_aa: CASSRGGPSNEQFF
d_call: -
v_call: TRBV5-1
j_call: TRBJ2-1
cdr3_length: 14

cdr3_aa: CASSLASRGDGYTF
d_call: -
v_call: TRBV7-9
j_call: TRBJ1-2
cdr3_length: 14

cdr3_aa: CASSFPWGKTWGTQYF
d_call: -
v_call: TRBV12-3/TRBV12-4
j_call: TRBJ2-5
cdr3_length: 16

cdr3_aa: CASSQDMKHLQPQHF
d_call: -
v_call: TRBV4-3
j_call: TRBJ1-5
cdr3_length: 15

cdr3_aa: CASSLSGVDGSPLHF
d_call: -
v_call: TRBV27
j_call: TRBJ1-6
cdr3_length: 15

cdr3_aa: CASSPERGLMNSPLHF
d_call: -
v_call: TRBV6-6
j_call: TRBJ1-6
cdr3_length: 16

cdr3_aa: CSLQVDSLPYNEQFF
d_call: -
v_call: TRBV29-1
j_call: TRBJ2-1
cdr3_length: 15